The 20 T cell receptor beta chains reported below all come from one sample, sequenced in a study of identical twins. In TCRdb, the 5' RACE reads were re-called with MiXCR into one record per CDR3 protein. This sample has approximately 700,000 distinct CDR3 sequences, with 18% found just once. Another study also made use of these data, one on T cells expressing NK-cell markers.

The specimen was PBMCs. Receptor source: a woman younger than 30 in good health.

This clonotype was recorded at least ten times. V is TRBV7-6 and J is TRBJ2-7; TRBD2 aligns across 7 bases. Germline V CDR1 and CDR2: SGHVS, FNYEAQ. The J segment lost 5 bases and the V segment lost 6 bases, leaving 16 bases of the junction unmatched. The CDR3 runs 16 residues. DNA of the CDR3: TGTGCCAGCAGTAGAAGTGGGGCGGGAGCTACCCACGAGCAGTACTTC. Translating gives CASSRSGAGATHEQYF.

This rearrangement joins TRBV29-1 to TRBJ2-2; maybe TRBD1 (5 bases). The V end was cut by 3 bases, the J end by 3 bases, with 11 bases between. The germline CDR1 and CDR2 sequences are SQVTM and ANQGSEA. The CDR3 contains 14 residues. The CDR3 DNA follows: TGCAGCGTTGAGGACGGACACTACACCGGGGAGCTGTTTTTT. Amino acid sequence: CSVEDGHYTGELFF.

In this sample, this clonotype turned up a few times. The V gene is TRBV5-1, the J gene TRBJ2-1; D is possibly TRBD1 (5 bases). The CDR3 runs 15 residues. The V and J ends lost 4 bases and 6 bases respectively, with 17 bases between them. In germline, CDR1 is SGHRS, CDR2 YFSETQ. The CDR3 protein is CASSQHTTGPNEQFF. The CDR3 region has the DNA TGCGCCAGCAGCCAACATACAACAGGACCCAATGAGCAGTTCTTC. The variable domain in full, with the rest retrieved from reference TRBV5-1 and TRBJ2-1, is KAGVTQTPRYLIKTRGQQVTLSCSPISGHRSVSWYQQTPGQGLQFLFEYFSETQRNKGNFPGRFSGRQFSNSRSEMNVSTLELGDSALYLCASSQHTTGPNEQFFGPGTRLTVL.

This clonotype turned up a few times. The rearrangement joins TRBV7-9 to TRBJ2-1; TRBD1 is a possible D gene (6 bases). The germline V gene encodes CDR1 SEHNR and CDR2 FQNEAQ (reference sequence). CDR3 length: 17 amino acids. The V and J ends lost 10 bases and 8 bases respectively, with 30 bases between them. The CDR3 DNA sequence: TGTGCCACCTGGGGGCCCATAATCCTTCGGGCATGGCATGAGCAGTTCTTC. This codes for CATWGPIILRAWHEQFF.

The chain recombines TRBV9 with TRBJ2-5, with 9 nucleotides matching TRBD1. CDR3 length equals 17 residues. J was trimmed by 4 bases and V by 3 bases; bases with no gene match: 13. Germline CDR1 SGDLS, CDR2 YYNGEE. The CDR3 coding sequence is TGTGCCAGCAGCGACAACCGGCCCGGGACAGGGCCAGAGACCCAGTACTTC. Translation: CASSDNRPGTGPETQYF.

The J gene is TRBJ2-2, the V gene TRBV7-9; D gene ambiguous. Germline V CDR1 and CDR2: SEHNR, FQNEAQ (reference sequence). Trimming took off 4 bases at V and 7 bases at J, with 13 bases between the two ends. CDR3 length equals 14 residues. This chain's CDR3 is CASSSLGSYGELFF. In DNA form, the CDR3 reads TGTGCCAGCAGCTCATTGGGGTCCTACGGGGAGCTGTTTTTT. Together with reference TRBV7-9 and TRBJ2-2, the CDR3 gives the full variable domain: DTGVSQNPRHKITKRGQNVTFRCDPISEHNRLYWYRQTLGQGPEFLTYFQNEAQLEKSRLLSDRFSAERPKGSFSTLEIQRTEQGDSAMYLCASSSLGSYGELFFGEGSRLTVL.

This clonotype has just a few counts. The rearrangement uses TRBV19 and TRBJ2-1; 8 positions agree with TRBD2. Germline lookup yields CDR1 LNHDA and CDR2 SQIVND (reference sequence). The CDR3 consists of 17 residues. Germline trimming cut 2 bases from V and 2 bases from J; bases unmatched to any gene: 8. The CDR3 DNA follows: TGTGCCAGTAGTATAACGGACGGGAGGGGAACCTACAATGAGCAGTTCTTC. Protein: CASSITDGRGTYNEQFF.

The genes are TRBV5-4 and TRBJ2-5, with D perhaps TRBD1 (6 bases). Trimming took 1 base from V and 5 from J, leaving 12 bases between them. The CDR3 is made up of 14 amino acids. The germline CDR1 and CDR2 sequences are SGHNT and YYREEE (reference sequence). CDR3 in amino acids: CASSLRGSFETQYF. The CDR3 region has the DNA TGTGCCAGCAGCTTGAGGGGGTCCTTCGAGACCCAGTACTTC.

This clonotype has a handful of counts. This rearrangement joins TRBV12-3 or TRBV12-4 to TRBJ1-2; no reliable D call. Trimming shortened V by 6 bases and J by 3 bases, and 14 bases separated the two germline ends. The CDR3 is made up of 14 amino acids. The CDR3 loop is CASRPHTSDYGYTF. The CDR3 DNA reads TGTGCCAGCAGACCTCACACATCAGACTATGGCTACACCTTC.

The gene calls are TRBV5-1 and TRBJ1-1; D call uncertain. In germline, CDR1 is SGHRS, CDR2 YFSETQ. The ends were cut back, 0 bases at V and 7 bases at J, with 10 bases in the middle. This CDR3 has 13 amino acids. The CDR3 sequence: CASSLDMESEAFF. CDR3 sequence (DNA): TGCGCCAGCAGCTTGGACATGGAGAGTGAAGCTTTCTTT.

The chain recombines TRBV7-6 with TRBJ2-5; TRBD1 aligns across 7 bases. CDR1 SGHVS and CDR2 FNYEAQ come from the germline V gene. V shed 6 bases, J shed 4 bases, and the junction held 11 bases outside the gene matches. This CDR3 comprises 15 residues. CDR3 DNA sequence: TGTGCCAGCAGAACAGGGGCCCAGGGGTTAGAGACCCAGTACTTC. Protein sequence: CASRTGAQGLETQYF.

This clonotype appeared a single time. The chain is built from TRBV27 and TRBJ1-2, with TRBD1 identical over 11 bases. Germline loops: CDR1 MNHEY, CDR2 SMNVEV (reference sequence). This CDR3 spans 15 amino acids. J gave up 7 bases and V 5 bases, and 9 bases lay outside the gene matches. CDR3 amino acids: CASSPGTGGTGGYTF. CDR3 sequence (DNA): TGTGCCAGCAGTCCTGGGACAGGGGGAACGGGTGGCTACACCTTC.

Ten or more counts support this clonotype. The J gene is TRBJ2-4, the V gene TRBV3-1; D is uncertain. The CDR3 extends over 14 amino acids. Looked up from germline, CDR1 is LGHDT and CDR2 is YNNKEL (reference sequence). V was cut by 5 bases and J by 0 bases, with 8 bases left in between. The CDR3 coding sequence is TGTGCCAGCAGCAGTGTCCTAGCCAAAAACATTCAGTACTTC. Its translation is CASSSVLAKNIQYF.

The chain recombines TRBV7-2 with TRBJ2-7; D gene ambiguous. Germline values: CDR1 SGHTA, CDR2 FQGNSA. With 5 bases removed from V and 0 bases from J, the gap between germline ends came to 17 bases. The CDR3 has 16 residues. DNA of the CDR3: TGTGCCAGCAGCCCGCGTGGCGGTTCGAGCTCCTACGAGCAGTACTTC. Its protein is CASSPRGGSSSYEQYF. Based on the CDR3 plus reference TRBV7-2 and TRBJ2-7, the full variable domain is GAGVSQSPSNKVTEKGKDVELRCDPISGHTALYWYRQSLGQGLEFLIYFQGNSAPDKSGLPSDRFSAERTGGSVSTLTIQRTQQEDSAVYLCASSPRGGSSSYEQYFGPGTRLTVT.

V gene TRBV3-1 combines with J gene TRBJ2-7, with no clear D. Deletions cut 3 bases from V and 6 bases from J, with 12 bases between. Germline V CDR1 and CDR2: LGHDT, YNNKEL (reference sequence). This CDR3 has 13 amino acids. CDR3 in amino acids: CASSHFGLGEQYF. The DNA of the CDR3 is TGTGCCAGCAGCCATTTCGGTCTGGGCGAGCAGTACTTC.

The chain combines TRBV13 with TRBJ2-1; 9 positions match TRBD2. CDR1 and CDR2 from the germline V gene are PRHDT and FYEKMQ (reference sequence). Unmatched junction bases numbered 7, after V lost 8 bases and J lost 5 bases. This CDR3 has 14 residues. CDR3: CASLWAGGHNEQFF. Written as DNA, the CDR3 is TGTGCCAGCCTCTGGGCGGGAGGGCACAATGAGCAGTTCTTC.

A few counts support this clonotype. The chain has TRBV2 and TRBJ2-3; tentative D call: TRBD2 (5 bases). This CDR3 region has 12 residues. CDR1 is SNHLY, CDR2 FYNNEI, per germline. Trimming removed 4 bases at V and 8 bases at J, with 10 bases between. This chain's CDR3 is CASSVREGTQYF. The CDR3 region has the DNA TGTGCCAGCAGTGTGAGGGAAGGTACGCAGTATTTT.

The genes are TRBV12-3 or TRBV12-4 and TRBJ2-7; D possibly corresponds to TRBD2 (5 bases). There are 12 residues in the CDR3. The V and J ends lost 3 bases and 10 bases respectively, with 13 bases between them. The CDR3 reads CASSLASSGQYF. The DNA of the CDR3 is TGTGCCAGCAGTTTGGCCAGCTCGGGACAGTACTTC.

The sample holds a few counts of this clonotype. CDR3 loop: CASSFGAYSNQPQHF. Written as DNA, the CDR3 is TGTGCCAGCAGTTTTGGGGCGTATAGCAATCAGCCCCAGCATTTT. This rearrangement joins TRBV12-3 or TRBV12-4 to TRBJ1-5; D is possibly TRBD1 (5 bases). V lost 3 bases and J lost 0, with 9 bases in between. This CDR3 has 15 residues.

This clonotype was seen a handful of times. The chain joins TRBV6-2 or TRBV6-3 to TRBJ1-2; D is uncertain. CDR1 is MNHEY and CDR2 is SVGEGT in the germline V gene. V lost 7 bases and J 5 bases, leaving 20 bases between the germline ends. The CDR3 runs to 15 residues. This CDR3 reads CASTEGGGWWYGYTF. In nucleotides, the CDR3 is TGTGCCAGCACCGAAGGCGGTGGATGGTGGTATGGCTACACCTTC.